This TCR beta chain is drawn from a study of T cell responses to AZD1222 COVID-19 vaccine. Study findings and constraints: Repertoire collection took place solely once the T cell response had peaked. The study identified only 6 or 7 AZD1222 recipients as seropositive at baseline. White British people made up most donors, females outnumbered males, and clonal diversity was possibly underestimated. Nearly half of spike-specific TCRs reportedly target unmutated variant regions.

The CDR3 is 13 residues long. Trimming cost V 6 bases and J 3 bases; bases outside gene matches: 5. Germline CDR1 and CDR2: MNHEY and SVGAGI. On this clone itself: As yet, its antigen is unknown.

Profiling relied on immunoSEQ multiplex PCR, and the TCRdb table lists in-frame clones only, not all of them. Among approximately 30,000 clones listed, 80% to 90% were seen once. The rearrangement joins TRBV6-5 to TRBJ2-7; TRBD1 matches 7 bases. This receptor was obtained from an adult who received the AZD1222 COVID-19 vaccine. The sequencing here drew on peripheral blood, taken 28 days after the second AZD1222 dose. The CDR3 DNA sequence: TGTGCCAGCAGACGAGGACAGGTCTACGAGCAGTACTTC. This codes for CASRRGQVYEQYF.